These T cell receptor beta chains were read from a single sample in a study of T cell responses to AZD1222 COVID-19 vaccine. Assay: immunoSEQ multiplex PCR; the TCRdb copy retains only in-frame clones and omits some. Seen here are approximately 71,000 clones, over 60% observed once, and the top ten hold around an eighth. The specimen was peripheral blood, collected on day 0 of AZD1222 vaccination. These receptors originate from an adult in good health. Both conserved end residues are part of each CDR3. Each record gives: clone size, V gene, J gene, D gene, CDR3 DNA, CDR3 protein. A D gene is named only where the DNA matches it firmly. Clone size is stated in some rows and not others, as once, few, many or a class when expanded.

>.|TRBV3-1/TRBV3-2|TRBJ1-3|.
TGTGCCAGCAGCCCCGCCGTACGGCCAGGGTCTGGAAACACCATATATTTT
CASSPAVRPGSGNTIYF
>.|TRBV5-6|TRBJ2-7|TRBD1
TGTGCCAGCAGCTTAAGGACAGGGGGATACGAGCAGTACTTC
CASSLRTGGYEQYF
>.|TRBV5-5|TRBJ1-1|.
TGTGCCAGCAGCTTCGGGGGAAACACTGAAGCTTTCTTT
CASSFGGNTEAFF
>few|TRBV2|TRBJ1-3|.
TGTGCCAGCAGTGTTTCAGGGGTTGGAAACACCATATATTTT
CASSVSGVGNTIYF
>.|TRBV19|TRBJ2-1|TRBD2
TGTGCCAGTAGTATTTCGCCGGGGGGGATCTACAATGAGCAGTTCTTC
CASSISPGGIYNEQFF
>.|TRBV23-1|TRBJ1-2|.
TGCGCCAGCAGTCAATTTATACAGGGAAACTATGGCTACACCTTC
CASSQFIQGNYGYTF
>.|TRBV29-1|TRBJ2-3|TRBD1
TGCAGCGTTAGTGGGGGACAGGGGGCAACAGATACGCAGTATTTT
CSVSGGQGATDTQYF
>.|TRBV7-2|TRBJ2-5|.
TGTGCCAGCAGCTTGACGAATATCGAGACCCAGTACTTC
CASSLTNIETQYF
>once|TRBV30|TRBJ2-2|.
TGTGCCTGGAGTCCAACGACACAATACACCGGGGAGCTGTTTTTT
CAWSPTTQYTGELFF
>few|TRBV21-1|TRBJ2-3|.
TGTGCCAGCAGCAAAGTCATCCCCCGGGCGTGGCCTCGGTTGCGCACAGATACGCAGTATTTT
CASSKVIPRAWPRLRTDTQYF
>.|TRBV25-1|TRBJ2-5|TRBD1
TGTGCCAGCAGTGCAGATATCAGGGGGTGGGAGACCCAGTACTTC
CASSADIRGWETQYF
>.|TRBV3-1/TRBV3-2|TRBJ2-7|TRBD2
TGTGCCAGCAGCCAGACTAGCGGGGGGTTCGGGCAGTACTTC
CASSQTSGGFGQYF
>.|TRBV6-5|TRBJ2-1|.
TGTGCCAGCAGTCCTGGACCGAGCTCCTACAATGAGCAGTTCTTC
CASSPGPSSYNEQFF
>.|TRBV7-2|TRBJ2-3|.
TGTGCCAGCACCCAGGAGAGGGCGGGGGCAGCGGATACGCAGTATTTT
CASTQERAGAADTQYF
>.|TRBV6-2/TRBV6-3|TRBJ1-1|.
TGTGCCAGCAGTCGCAGGTTGAACACTGAAGCTTTCTTT
CASSRRLNTEAFF
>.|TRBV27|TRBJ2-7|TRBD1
TGTGCCAGCAGTGCAGGACAGGGTGTCAACGAGCAGTACTTC
CASSAGQGVNEQYF
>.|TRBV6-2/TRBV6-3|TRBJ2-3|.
TGTGCCAGCAGTTTCGAGGCTCGGGATACGCAGTATTTT
CASSFEARDTQYF
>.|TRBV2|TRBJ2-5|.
TGTGCCAGCACTGGGAAAGAGACCCAGTACTTC
CASTGKETQYF
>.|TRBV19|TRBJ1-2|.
TGTGCCAGTAGTCCAGGACAGCGCTCTTATGGCTACACCTTC
CASSPGQRSYGYTF
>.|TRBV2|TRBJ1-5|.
TGTGCCAGCAGTGCATTTTCAGGCTACAATCAGCCCCAGCATTTT
CASSAFSGYNQPQHF
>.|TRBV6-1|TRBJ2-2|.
TGTGCCAGCAGTGTTCGGGCCGGGGCGAACACCGGGGAGCTGTTTTTT
CASSVRAGANTGELFF
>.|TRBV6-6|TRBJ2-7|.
TGTGCCAGCAGTTGGAGAGGGCCCTACGAGCAGTACTTC
CASSWRGPYEQYF
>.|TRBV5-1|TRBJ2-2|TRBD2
TGCGCCAGCAGCTACGGGACTAGCGGGGGGGCCGGGGAGCTGTTTTTT
CASSYGTSGGAGELFF
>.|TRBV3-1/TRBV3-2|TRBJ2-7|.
TGTGCCAGCAGCCCCAGTCCCCAAATCTACGAGCAGTACTTC
CASSPSPQIYEQYF
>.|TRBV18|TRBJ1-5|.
TGTGCCAGCTCACCAATCCGGAGTAATCAGCCCCAGCATTTT
CASSPIRSNQPQHF
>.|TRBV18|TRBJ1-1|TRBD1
TGTGCCAGCTCACCACCTACTATTGACAGGGTCACTGAAGCTTTCTTT
CASSPPTIDRVTEAFF